The clone carrying this T cell receptor beta chain was detected once. Germline V lookup: CDR1 SGHRS, CDR2 YFSETQ. This CDR3 has 14 amino acids. Losses at the gene ends were 2 bases for V and 5 bases for J; bases not matched to a gene: 4. This specimen belongs to a study of cytomegalovirus exposure and HLA in healthy donors. Use of 60 Vbeta and 13 Jbeta primers characterized the PCR. Using immunoSEQ multiplex PCR, the repertoire was profiled, and TCRdb retains in-frame clones only, with some absent. The table records some 160,000 clones, less than 90% of them present only once. This cohort consisted of healthy bone marrow donors.

J is TRBJ1-5 and V is TRBV5-1, with 7 bases aligning to TRBD1. This TCR was sampled from a male donor in good health and CMV-seropositive. The source material was PBMCs. CDR3 region: CASSFRQGDQPQHF. The CDR3, as DNA: TGCGCCAGCAGCTTCAGACAGGGAGATCAGCCCCAGCATTTT.